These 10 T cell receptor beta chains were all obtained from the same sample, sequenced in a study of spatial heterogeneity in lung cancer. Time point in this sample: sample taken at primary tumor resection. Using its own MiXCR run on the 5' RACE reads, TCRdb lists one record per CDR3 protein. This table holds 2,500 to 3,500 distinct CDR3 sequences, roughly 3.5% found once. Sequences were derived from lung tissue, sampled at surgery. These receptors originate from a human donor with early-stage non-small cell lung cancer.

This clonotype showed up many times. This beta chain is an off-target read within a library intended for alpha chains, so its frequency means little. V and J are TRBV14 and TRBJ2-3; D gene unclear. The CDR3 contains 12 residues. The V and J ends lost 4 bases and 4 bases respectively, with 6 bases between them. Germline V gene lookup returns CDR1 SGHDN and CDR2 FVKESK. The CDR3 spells CASSPQSDTQYF. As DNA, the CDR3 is TGTGCCAGCAGCCCCCAGTCAGATACGCAGTATTTT.

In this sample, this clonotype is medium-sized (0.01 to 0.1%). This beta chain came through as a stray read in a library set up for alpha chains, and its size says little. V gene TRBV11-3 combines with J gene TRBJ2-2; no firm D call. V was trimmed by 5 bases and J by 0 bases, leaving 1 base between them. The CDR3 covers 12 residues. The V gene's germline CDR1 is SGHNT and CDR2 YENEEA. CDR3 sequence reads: CASSPNTGELFF. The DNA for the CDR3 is TGTGCCAGCAGCCCGAACACCGGGGAGCTGTTTTTT.

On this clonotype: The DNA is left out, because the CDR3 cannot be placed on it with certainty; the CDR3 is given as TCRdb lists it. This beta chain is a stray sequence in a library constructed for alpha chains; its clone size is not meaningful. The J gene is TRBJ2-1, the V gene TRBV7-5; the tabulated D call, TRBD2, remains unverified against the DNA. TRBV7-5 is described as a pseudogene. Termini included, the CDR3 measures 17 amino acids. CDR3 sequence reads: CISVPEARTGQNNEQFF.

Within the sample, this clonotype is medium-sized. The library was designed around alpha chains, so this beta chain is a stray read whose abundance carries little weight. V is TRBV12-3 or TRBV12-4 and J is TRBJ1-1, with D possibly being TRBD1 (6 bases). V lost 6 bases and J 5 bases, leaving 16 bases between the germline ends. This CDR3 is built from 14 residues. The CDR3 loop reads CASRARAGDTEAFF. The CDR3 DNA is TGTGCCAGCAGGGCACGAGCAGGGGATACTGAAGCTTTCTTT.

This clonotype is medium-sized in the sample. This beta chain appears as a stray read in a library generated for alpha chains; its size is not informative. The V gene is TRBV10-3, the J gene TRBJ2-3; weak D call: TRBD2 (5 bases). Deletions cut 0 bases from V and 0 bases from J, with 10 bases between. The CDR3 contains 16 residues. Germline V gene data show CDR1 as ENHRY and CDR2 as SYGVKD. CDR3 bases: TGTGCCATCAGTGAGTCGGGAGACTCTAGCACAGATACGCAGTATTTT. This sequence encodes CAISESGDSSTDTQYF.

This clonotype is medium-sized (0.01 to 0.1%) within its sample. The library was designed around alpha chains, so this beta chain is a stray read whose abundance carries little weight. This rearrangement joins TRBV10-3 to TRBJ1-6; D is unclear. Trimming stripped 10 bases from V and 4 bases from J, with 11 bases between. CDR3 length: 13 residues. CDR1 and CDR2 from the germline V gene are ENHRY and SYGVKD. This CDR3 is CATQAGYNSPLHF. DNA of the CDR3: TGTGCCACCCAGGCCGGGTATAATTCACCCCTCCACTTT.

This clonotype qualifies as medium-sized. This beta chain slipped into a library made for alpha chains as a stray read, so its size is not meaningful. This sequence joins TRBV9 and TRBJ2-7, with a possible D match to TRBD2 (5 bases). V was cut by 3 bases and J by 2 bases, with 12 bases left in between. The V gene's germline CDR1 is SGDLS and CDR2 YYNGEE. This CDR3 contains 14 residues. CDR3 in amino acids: CASSADGGPYEQYF. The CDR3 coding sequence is TGTGCCAGCAGCGCCGACGGAGGACCCTACGAGCAGTACTTC.

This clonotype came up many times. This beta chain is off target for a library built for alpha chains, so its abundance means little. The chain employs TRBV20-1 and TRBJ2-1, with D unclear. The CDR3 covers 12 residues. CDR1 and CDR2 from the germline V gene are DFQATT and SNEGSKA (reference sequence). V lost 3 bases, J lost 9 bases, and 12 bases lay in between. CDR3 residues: CSASISRFEQFF. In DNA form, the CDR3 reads TGCAGTGCTAGTATCTCTCGTTTTGAGCAGTTCTTC.

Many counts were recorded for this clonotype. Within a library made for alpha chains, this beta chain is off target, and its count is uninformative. The chain's CDR3 is CASSQEGQPTDTQYF. CDR3 nucleotide sequence: TGTGCCAGCAGCCAAGAAGGACAACCCACAGATACGCAGTATTTT. V and J are TRBV4-2 and TRBJ2-3; the D gene is possibly TRBD1 (5 bases). Germline CDR1 is LGHNA and CDR2 is YNFKEQ. Trimming pared 0 bases from V and 2 bases from J, leaving 9 bases between. This CDR3 comprises 15 residues.

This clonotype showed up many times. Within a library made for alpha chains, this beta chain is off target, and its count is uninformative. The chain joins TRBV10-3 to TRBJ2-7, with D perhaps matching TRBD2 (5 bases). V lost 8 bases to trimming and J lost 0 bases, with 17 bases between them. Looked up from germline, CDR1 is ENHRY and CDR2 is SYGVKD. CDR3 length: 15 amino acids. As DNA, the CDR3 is TGTGCCATCGGCCTAATAGCGTCCAGCTCCTACGAGCAGTACTTC. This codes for CAIGLIASSSYEQYF.